The sample holds one count of the clone carrying this TCR beta chain. Antigen unknown. This entry belongs to a study of monozygotic twins with cystic fibrosis. Generated by immunoSEQ multiplex PCR, the TCRdb table keeps only in-frame clones and is missing some. The data show around 11,000 clones, around 97% seen once. Study findings and constraints: Unrelated CF individuals shared fewer identical clonotypes than monozygotic CF twins. Shared CDR3 numbers were not associated with age, concordance or severity.

The receptor was isolated from a boy younger than 18 with cystic fibrosis. Material for sequencing was blood.

The CDR3 reads CASSLPGSSEDTQYF. In nucleotides, the CDR3 is TGTGCCAGCTCTCTACCGGGGTCTAGCGAGGATACGCAGTATTTT. The chain couples TRBV18 to TRBJ2-3; D perhaps matches TRBD2 (6 bases). Trimming left V 6 bases short and J 6 bases short, with 19 bases between. CDR1 and CDR2 from the germline V gene are KGHSH and LQKENI. The CDR3 is made up of 15 amino acids.